Below are 20 T cell receptor beta chains sequenced from a single sample in a study of T cell responses to AZD1222 COVID-19 vaccine. Assay used: immunoSEQ multiplex PCR; TCRdb lists only in-frame clones, some missing. Here the sample spans around 170,000 clones, just over 90% being singletons. Specimen: peripheral blood, collected on day 0 of AZD1222 vaccination. These receptors were taken from an adult in good health.

This chain uses TRBV27 with TRBJ2-2; D remains unclear. The CDR3 contains 17 residues. Trimming stripped 1 base from V and 7 bases from J, with 19 bases between. Germline V gives CDR1 MNHEY, CDR2 SMNVEV (reference sequence). CDR3 bases: TGTGCCAGCAGTTTATTATCGTTAGCAAAGGTCCACGGGGAGCTGTTTTTT. It encodes CASSLLSLAKVHGELFF.

The chain carries TRBV27 and TRBJ1-2; tentatively, D is TRBD1 (5 bases). CDR3 length: 15 residues. CDR1 and CDR2 (germline): MNHEY, SMNVEV (reference sequence). Trimming left V 3 bases short and J 0 bases short, with 11 bases between. The chain's CDR3 is CASSLTRGSNYGYTF. In nucleotides, the CDR3 is TGTGCCAGCAGTTTGACTCGGGGCTCTAACTATGGCTACACCTTC.

The rearrangement uses TRBV6-2 or TRBV6-3 and TRBJ2-2; 8 positions match TRBD1. V trimming: 4 bases; J trimming: 6 bases; junction bases outside the gene matches: 16. The germline V gene encodes CDR1 MNHEY and CDR2 SVGEGT. The CDR3 extends over 18 amino acids. CDR3 loop: CASSWPRGQGARSGELFF. The DNA of the CDR3 is TGTGCCAGCAGTTGGCCCCGAGGGCAGGGGGCGCGATCCGGGGAGCTGTTTTTT.

J is TRBJ1-6 and V is TRBV27, with unresolved D. In germline, CDR1 is MNHEY, CDR2 SMNVEV (reference sequence). V dropped 0 bases and J dropped 7 bases, with 10 bases sitting between them. The CDR3 spans 15 residues. The CDR3: CASSLSGQKNSPLHF. The CDR3 region has the DNA TGTGCCAGCAGTTTATCTGGCCAGAAAAATTCACCCCTCCACTTT.

The rearrangement links TRBV30 to TRBJ1-1; D possibly corresponds to TRBD1 (6 bases). This CDR3 spans 14 amino acids. Trimming left V 3 bases short and J 6 bases short, with 17 bases between. The germline V gene has CDR1 GTSNPN and CDR2 SVGIG (reference sequence). CDR3 residues: CAWRTGPGLSEAFF. The CDR3 DNA reads TGTGCCTGGAGGACAGGCCCAGGATTGTCTGAAGCTTTCTTT.

The J gene is TRBJ1-2, the V gene TRBV4-1; D might be TRBD1 (5 bases). Trimming removed 0 bases at V and 4 bases at J, with 9 bases between. The CDR3 has 14 amino acids. Germline V gene lookup returns CDR1 MGHRA and CDR2 YSYEKL. The CDR3: CASSQDRAFYGYTF. The CDR3, as DNA: TGCGCCAGCAGCCAAGACAGGGCCTTCTATGGCTACACCTTC.

The chain is built from TRBV11-3 and TRBJ1-3; 8 nucleotides agree with TRBD1. The J segment lost 2 bases and the V segment lost 1 base, leaving 10 bases of the junction unmatched. Germline CDR1 is SGHNT and CDR2 is YENEEA. CDR3 size: 18 residues. CDR3 loop: CASSLGRFDRGPGNTIYF. CDR3 DNA: TGTGCCAGCAGCTTAGGCCGATTTGACAGGGGTCCTGGAAACACCATATATTTT.

This clone showed up just once. In DNA, the CDR3 is TGTGCCAGCAGCTTACTGTGGCAGAGTATCGCCGGGGAGCTGTTTTTT. Encoded protein: CASSLLWQSIAGELFF. This chain connects TRBV7-2 to TRBJ2-2; D unresolved. CDR3 length equals 16 residues. Looked up from germline, CDR1 is SGHTA and CDR2 is FQGNSA. The ends were cut back, 2 bases at V and 6 bases at J, with 16 bases in the middle.

This chain uses TRBV7-9 with TRBJ1-1; 8 positions agree with TRBD1. CDR3 length equals 14 residues. Losses at the gene ends were 3 bases for V and 5 bases for J; bases not matched to a gene: 5. Germline V gene sequence: CDR1 SEHNR, CDR2 FQNEAQ (reference sequence). CDR3 residues: CASSLQGARTEAFF. CDR3 nucleotides: TGTGCCAGCAGCTTGCAGGGGGCAAGGACTGAAGCTTTCTTT.

This chain joins TRBV10-2 and TRBJ1-1; D uncertain. The germline V and J ends were trimmed by 6 bases and 1 base, with 9 bases remaining between them. The CDR3 is 13 amino acids. Germline V gene data show CDR1 as WSHSY and CDR2 as SAAADI. CDR3 sequence reads: CASSAAENTEAFF. The CDR3 DNA sequence: TGCGCCAGCAGCGCCGCAGAGAACACTGAAGCTTTCTTT.

The chain is built from TRBV2 and TRBJ1-5; TRBD1 aligns across 11 bases. V lost 2 bases, J lost 7 bases, and 4 bases stayed unmatched. The germline gives CDR1 SNHLY, CDR2 FYNNEI. The CDR3 spans 15 residues. DNA for the CDR3: TGTGCCAGCAGTGAACGGACAGGGGGCTCCCAGCCCCAGCATTTT. Amino acids: CASSERTGGSQPQHF.

The chain is built from TRBV3-1 (or the pseudogene TRBV3-2) and TRBJ1-5, with a possible D match to TRBD1 (5 bases). The CDR3 is 15 residues long. V lost 2 bases and J 3 bases, leaving 11 bases between the germline ends. CDR1 is LGHDT, CDR2 YNNKEL, per germline (reference sequence). CDR3 DNA: TGTGCCAGCAGCCAAACAAGGACAAACAATCAGCCCCAGCATTTT. Translated, it gives CASSQTRTNNQPQHF.

The chain couples TRBV28 to TRBJ1-1, with TRBD1 identical over 8 bases. The trim removed 5 bases at V and 1 base at J, leaving 3 bases unmatched. CDR3 length equals 14 residues. Germline loops: CDR1 MDHEN, CDR2 SYDVKM. The CDR3 loop reads CASSPGGRNTEAFF. The DNA for the CDR3 is TGTGCCAGCAGTCCAGGGGGCAGGAACACTGAAGCTTTCTTT.

The chain combines TRBV6-5 with TRBJ1-2; no clear D. With 6 bases removed from V and 2 bases from J, the gap between germline ends came to 10 bases. CDR1 and CDR2 (germline): MNHEY, SVGAGI. The CDR3 covers 13 residues. CDR3 nucleotide sequence: TGTGCCAGCAGGGGGAGGGCCAACTATGGCTACACCTTC. It encodes CASRGRANYGYTF.

The rearrangement uses TRBV20-1 and TRBJ2-5, with D unresolved. Trimming left V 5 bases short and J 1 base short, with 2 bases between. The germline CDR1 and CDR2 sequences are DFQATT and SNEGSKA (reference sequence). This CDR3 comprises 10 residues. This chain's CDR3 is CSAGQETQYF. Here the CDR3 DNA reads TGCAGTGCTGGCCAAGAGACCCAGTACTTC.

CDR3 protein: CASSYSGKQETQYF. Written as DNA, the CDR3 is TGTGCCAGCAGTTACTCTGGCAAGCAAGAGACCCAGTACTTC. This sequence joins TRBV6-2 or TRBV6-3 and TRBJ2-5; D unresolved. The germline gives CDR1 MNHEY, CDR2 SVGEGT. The CDR3 has 14 residues. V gave up 0 bases and J gave up 2 bases, with 7 bases separating them.

The chain combines TRBV7-2 with TRBJ1-1; D possibly corresponds to TRBD1 (6 bases). Per the germline V gene, CDR1 is SGHTA and CDR2 is FQGNSA. This CDR3 has 15 amino acids. Trimming cost V 1 base and J 1 base, with 10 bases left between them. The CDR3 spells CASSLGGRRNTEAFF. The CDR3 DNA is TGTGCCAGCAGCTTAGGGGGGCGCAGGAACACTGAAGCTTTCTTT.

This clone appeared a single time. The chain carries TRBV27 and TRBJ1-1, with a possible D match to TRBD1 (5 bases). Germline values: CDR1 MNHEY, CDR2 SMNVEV (reference sequence). V lost 3 bases to trimming and J lost 0 bases, with 14 bases between them. The CDR3 is 16 residues long. Here the CDR3 reads CASSLSGLGLNTEAFF. The CDR3 nucleotides read TGTGCCAGCAGTTTGTCAGGGTTGGGGCTGAACACTGAAGCTTTCTTT.

The chain links TRBV7-2 to TRBJ2-7, with 10 bases identical to TRBD2. V shed 2 bases and J 0 bases; nucleotides not matched to a gene: 4. In germline, CDR1 is SGHTA, CDR2 FQGNSA. The CDR3 runs to 16 residues. The CDR3 protein is CASSLRSGGNSYEQYF. CDR3 DNA: TGTGCCAGCAGCTTACGTAGCGGGGGGAACTCCTACGAGCAGTACTTC.

V gene TRBV7-3 combines with J gene TRBJ1-6; TRBD1 agrees at 9 bases. Trimming cost V 5 bases and J 7 bases; bases outside gene matches: 3. CDR1 is SGHTA and CDR2 is FQGTGA in the germline V gene. CDR3 length: 14 residues. This CDR3 is CASSQGQGNSPLHF. The CDR3 nucleotides read TGTGCCAGCAGCCAGGGACAGGGAAATTCACCCCTCCACTTT.